This T cell receptor (beta chain) was obtained from a study of cytomegalovirus exposure and HLA in healthy donors. Vbeta (60) and Jbeta (13) primers were used in the PCR. The assay was immunoSEQ multiplex PCR, and TCRdb's table has in-frame clones only and misses some. The sample holds about 160,000 clones, around 83% seen once. From germline, CDR1 is SNHLY and CDR2 FYNNEI. V lost 7 bases, J lost 4 bases, and 7 bases lay in between. CDR3 length equals 11 residues. This clone was counted a few times. The antigen is undetermined. General study results and limits: Association of a missense DCLRE1C variant with TCR beta V- and J-gene trimming was reported in a later analysis. Confirmation was obtained in vitro that a few CMV-associated chains are specific for CMV antigens.

This TCR came from a man in his forties or fifties in good health and CMV-seropositive. The material sequenced was PBMCs. This chain links TRBV2 with TRBJ2-5; D is unclear. The CDR3 region is CASTRRETQYF. The CDR3 nucleotides read TGTGCCAGCACCCGTAGAGAGACCCAGTACTTC.